This TCR beta chain was documented in a study of early T cells in non-severe SARS-CoV-2 infection. Each CDR3 protein gets one entry after TCRdb re-called the 5' RACE reads with MiXCR. In the table there are tens of thousands of distinct CDR3 sequences, about an eighth of which are singletons. Trimming shortened V by 0 bases and J by 4 bases, and 13 bases separated the two germline ends. In germline, CDR1 is KGHSY, CDR2 FQNENV. There are 16 residues in the CDR3. This clonotype was picked up many times. Specimen: whole blood. The V and J genes are TRBV16 and TRBJ1-5; D unresolved. The TCR sequence derives from an adult who was a healthcare worker with PCR-confirmed SARS-CoV-2 infection or an uninfected control (not recorded which). CDR3 residues: CASSQSGFSRNQPQHF. CDR3 nucleotides: TGTGCCAGCAGCCAATCGGGGTTCTCCAGAAATCAGCCCCAGCATTTT.